This T cell receptor (beta chain) was captured by sequencing in a study of T cells in Graves' hyperthyroidism and ophthalmopathy. Study-level results: A median roughly 6.6 months before onset, the model predicted ophthalmopathy.

V shed 6 bases, J shed 2 bases, and the junction held 7 bases outside the gene matches. Germline CDR1 reads MNHEY; CDR2 reads SVGEGT. This CDR3 is 16 amino acids long. This clonotype occurred a few times. What it binds is unknown. TCR beta CDR3 region amplification was performed from RNA transcripts. First-round RT-PCR of the TCR CDR3 relied on the HTBI primer set. TCRdb ran MiXCR on the multiplex PCR reads and lists one entry per CDR3 protein. The sample records over 400,000 distinct CDR3 sequences, 20% to 25% being singletons. Ophthalmopathy cases met thresholds of Clinical Activity Score at least 3, NOSPECS grade at least 4 and duration under 3 months. The diagnostic basis comprised clinical symptoms, serum thyroxine and TRAb, thyroid ultrasound and orbital computed tomography. From 10 ml of fresh peripheral blood, PBMCs were isolated.

The sequenced sample was blood. The chain employs TRBV6-2 or TRBV6-3 and TRBJ2-5, with TRBD2 matching 12 bases. The TCR originated in a woman between 65 and 79 years old with Graves' ophthalmopathy. The CDR3, as DNA: TGTGCCAGCAGCACCCGGACTAGCGGGGTTCAAGAGACCCAGTACTTC. This gives the protein CASSTRTSGVQETQYF.